Listed below are T cell receptor beta chains from one sample, sequenced in a study of shared clonotypes between healthy human individuals. TCRdb's table, derived via immunoSEQ multiplex PCR, lists solely in-frame clones and lacks some. The sample holds about 2 million clones, about 95% seen once. Sequencing input: naive CD8+ T cells sorted from blood. The receptors shown here come from a man aged 18 to 35 in good health. Each CDR3 is given without its conserved first and last residue. Each record gives: CDR3 protein, J gene, clone size, V gene. Clone size is shown for a subset of rows, as once, few, many or a class of expanded clone.

ASSLLGGIQPQH	TRBJ1-5	few	TRBV27
ASSTPTVMDQGTQY	TRBJ2-5	-	TRBV27
ASGPGDFSPGELF	TRBJ2-2	once	TRBV12-5
ASSQGPGTANEQY	TRBJ2-7	-	TRBV4-3
ASSVIAGTGTDTQY	TRBJ2-3	-	TRBV27
ASSRSTGYNSPLH	TRBJ1-6	-	TRBV27
ASSPGQTSYEQY	TRBJ2-7	few	TRBV10-2
ASSQLLGANVLT	TRBJ2-6	-	TRBV4-1
ASSQFGGRGEQY	TRBJ2-7	-	TRBV4-1
ASSSEGFEQY	TRBJ2-7	-	TRBV5-4
ATSRDVGTGITGY	TRBJ2-7	-	TRBV15
ASSQGDPHERLSYEQY	TRBJ2-7	-	TRBV4-1
ASSHGERAYYGYT	TRBJ1-2	-	TRBV4-1
ASWDRGSSGELF	TRBJ2-2	-	TRBV19
ASSYGELAAGELF	TRBJ2-2	-	TRBV6-5
ASSYSSNTGELF	TRBJ2-2	-	TRBV6-6
ASSYRDTANTEAF	TRBJ1-1	-	TRBV6-5
ASRSSGSSYEQY	TRBJ2-7	-	TRBV13
ASSFFGGLAEAF	TRBJ1-1	-	TRBV5-4
ASSQGGTGGHGETQY	TRBJ2-5	once	TRBV4-3
ASSLEAAEDTQY	TRBJ2-3	-	TRBV7-9
SGLARRGGDTDTQY	TRBJ2-3	-	TRBV29-1
ASSESGTAVWEQY	TRBJ2-7	-	TRBV7-9
ASSYSRGESSYEQY	TRBJ2-7	-	TRBV6-5
ASSQDTLAGTGGAEEQY	TRBJ2-7	-	TRBV4-3
ASSYYSNYGYT	TRBJ1-2	-	TRBV5-1
ASSTQWDRDWDEQY	TRBJ2-7	-	TRBV28
ASSTPLIQY	TRBJ2-4	-	TRBV5-7
ASSQDLGVVGYT	TRBJ1-2	-	TRBV4-1
ASSQERAGDEQY	TRBJ2-7	-	TRBV4-1
ASSFSQGPHYNEQF	TRBJ2-1	-	TRBV13
ASSQVPGAYEQY	TRBJ2-7	-	TRBV4-1
ASSVTGSDNSPLH	TRBJ1-6	-	TRBV9
ASSEGGTSPLH	TRBJ1-6	-	TRBV25-1
ASSLGTSGSVEFGQF	TRBJ2-1	-	TRBV7-8
ASSWNPDGYEQY	TRBJ2-7	-	TRBV27
ASSHTQRENRYEQF	TRBJ2-1	-	TRBV9
ASSWGWENTEAF	TRBJ1-1	-	TRBV5-1
ASSQPWGASYNEQF	TRBJ2-1	-	TRBV14
ASSLKSSGRQAYEQY	TRBJ2-7	-	TRBV13
ATSRDGGTISSYNSPLH	TRBJ1-6	-	TRBV15
ASGGRDSPLH	TRBJ1-6	-	TRBV28
ASTFAPGKTGELF	TRBJ2-2	-	TRBV21-1
ASSLSPGLQPQH	TRBJ1-5	-	TRBV27
ASRDRTGGIYEQY	TRBJ2-7	-	TRBV6-5
ASSFPLAGGPDTQY	TRBJ2-3	-	TRBV7-2
ASSYSDGEQY	TRBJ2-7	-	TRBV6-6
ASSSGLAGGLSTDTQY	TRBJ2-3	-	TRBV7-9
AWSLTGAYEQY	-	-	TRBV30
ASSIHQGGEGSYEQY	TRBJ2-7	-	TRBV19
ASSFGIADNEQF	TRBJ2-1	-	TRBV27
ASSLEGAGHSTEAF	TRBJ1-1	-	TRBV7-9
ASSFMGGYEQY	TRBJ2-7	-	TRBV5-4
ASSFSQGAKNSPLH	TRBJ1-6	-	TRBV27
ASSRGRGHEQY	TRBJ2-7	-	TRBV5-6